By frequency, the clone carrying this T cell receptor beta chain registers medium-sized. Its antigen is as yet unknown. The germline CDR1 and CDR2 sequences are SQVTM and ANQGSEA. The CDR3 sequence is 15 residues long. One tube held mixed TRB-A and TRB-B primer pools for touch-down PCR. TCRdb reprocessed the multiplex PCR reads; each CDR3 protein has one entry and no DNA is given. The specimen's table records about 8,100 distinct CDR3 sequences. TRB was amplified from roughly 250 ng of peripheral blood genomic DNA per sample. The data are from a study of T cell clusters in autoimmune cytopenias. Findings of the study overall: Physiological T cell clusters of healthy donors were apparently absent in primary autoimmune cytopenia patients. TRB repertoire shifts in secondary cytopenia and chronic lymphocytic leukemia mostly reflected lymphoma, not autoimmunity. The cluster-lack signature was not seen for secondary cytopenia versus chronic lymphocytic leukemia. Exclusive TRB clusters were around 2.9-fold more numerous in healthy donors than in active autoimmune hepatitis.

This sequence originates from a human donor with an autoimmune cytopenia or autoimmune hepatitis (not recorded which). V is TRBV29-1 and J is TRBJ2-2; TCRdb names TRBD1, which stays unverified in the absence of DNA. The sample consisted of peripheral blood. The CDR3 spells CSVGRTGRNTGELFF.